A single sample gave rise to the 7 T cell receptor beta chains below, sequenced in a study of identical twins. MiXCR, run by TCRdb on the 5' RACE reads, gives a single entry per CDR3 protein. Altogether 700,000 or so distinct CDR3 sequences are present, over 8.5% being singletons, with the ten largest covering around 0.98%. These data were also filed under a second study, of yellow fever vaccine responses in identical twins.

The sequencing input was PBMCs. The receptors stem from a woman aged 18-29 years in good health.

The rearrangement uses TRBV20-1 and TRBJ1-3; D might be TRBD1 (6 bases). The CDR3 loop spans 13 amino acids. CDR1 is DFQATT, CDR2 SNEGSKA, per germline (reference sequence). Trimming pared 6 bases from V and 2 bases from J, leaving 11 bases between. The CDR3 here is CSALTGTGNTIYF. CDR3 sequence (DNA): TGCAGTGCACTAACAGGGACTGGAAACACCATATATTTT.

The chain couples TRBV12-5 to TRBJ2-1, with a tentative D call TRBD2 (6 bases). Germline V lookup: CDR1 LGHNT, CDR2 FRNRAP. Deletions cut 6 bases from V and 5 bases from J, with 17 bases between. This CDR3 contains 15 residues. CDR3 sequence (DNA): TGTGCTAGTGGCCTGCATCGGAGGGCCAACAATGAGCAGTTCTTC. Protein product: CASGLHRRANNEQFF.

This clonotype occurred a few times. The chain employs TRBV7-9 and TRBJ2-5, with TRBD1 matching 7 bases. The J segment lost 1 base and the V segment lost 5 bases, leaving 10 bases of the junction unmatched. This CDR3 spans 16 amino acids. The V gene's germline CDR1 is SEHNR and CDR2 FQNEAQ (reference sequence). Here the CDR3 reads CASSGTGQMFQETQYF. The CDR3 region has the DNA TGTGCCAGCAGCGGCACGGGACAGATGTTCCAAGAGACCCAGTACTTC.

This chain uses TRBV27 with TRBJ2-7; D gene ambiguous. The germline V gene encodes CDR1 MNHEY and CDR2 SMNVEV (reference sequence). This CDR3 is 17 amino acids long. The V end lost 6 bases, the J end lost 4 bases, and 25 bases lay between the germline ends. CDR3 nucleotides: TGTGCCAGCAGCCTTGCCACGACCGGACGGATGATGTACGAGCAGTACTTC. Encoded protein: CASSLATTGRMMYEQYF.

The chain carries TRBV6-4 and TRBJ2-2; TRBD1 matches at 9 bases. Unmatched junction bases numbered 5, after V lost 5 bases and J lost 4 bases. CDR3 length equals 15 residues. Germline V CDR1 and CDR2: MRHNA, SNTAGT. The CDR3: CASSRTGAATGELFF. In DNA, the CDR3 is TGTGCCAGCAGTAGGACAGGGGCTGCCACCGGGGAGCTGTTTTTT.

This clonotype came up a few times. The genes are TRBV6-5 and TRBJ1-6; weak D call: TRBD1 (5 bases). Trimming removed 4 bases from V and 5 bases from J, with 12 bases in between. The germline V gene has CDR1 MNHEY and CDR2 SVGAGI. The CDR3 has 15 residues. As DNA, the CDR3 is TGTGCCAGCAGTTCTGGACAAGGTGATAATTCACCCCTCCACTTT. Protein: CASSSGQGDNSPLHF.

This clonotype came up a few times. This chain joins TRBV28 and TRBJ2-3, with 8 positions matching TRBD2. J was trimmed by 1 base and V by 7 bases; bases with no gene match: 7. Germline loops: CDR1 MDHEN, CDR2 SYDVKM. The CDR3 extends over 15 amino acids. The CDR3 is CASMNLGGGTDTQYF. As DNA, the CDR3 is TGTGCCAGCATGAACCTCGGGGGGGGCACAGATACGCAGTATTTT.